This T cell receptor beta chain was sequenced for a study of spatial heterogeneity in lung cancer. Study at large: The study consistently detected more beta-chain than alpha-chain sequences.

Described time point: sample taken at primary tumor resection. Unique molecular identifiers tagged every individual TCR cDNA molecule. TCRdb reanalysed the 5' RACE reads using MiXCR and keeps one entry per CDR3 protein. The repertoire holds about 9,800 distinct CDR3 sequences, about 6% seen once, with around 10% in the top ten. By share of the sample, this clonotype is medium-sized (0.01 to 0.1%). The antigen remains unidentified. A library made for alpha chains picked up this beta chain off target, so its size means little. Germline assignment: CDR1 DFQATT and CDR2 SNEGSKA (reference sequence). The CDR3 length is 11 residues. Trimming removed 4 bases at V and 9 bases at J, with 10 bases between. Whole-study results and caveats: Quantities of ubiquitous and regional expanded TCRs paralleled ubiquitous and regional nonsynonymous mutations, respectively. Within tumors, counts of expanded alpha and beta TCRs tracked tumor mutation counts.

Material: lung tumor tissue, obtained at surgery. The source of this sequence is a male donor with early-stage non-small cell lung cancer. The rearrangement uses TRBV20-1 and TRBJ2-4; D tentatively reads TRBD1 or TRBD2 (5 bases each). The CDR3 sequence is CSATDGAIQYF. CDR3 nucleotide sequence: TGCAGTGCTACCGACGGGGCCATTCAGTACTTC.